Listed below are T cell receptor beta chains from one sample, sequenced in a study of naive and memory T cell subsets. MiXCR, applied by TCRdb to the UMI-ligation and nested PCR reads, yields one record per CDR3 protein. The table shows 95,000 to 150,000 distinct CDR3 sequences, with 36% occurring only once. Sequencing was carried out using central memory CD4+ T cells from blood. The receptors shown here come from a human donor in good health. CDR3s include the opening cysteine and the closing phenylalanine or tryptophan. The D gene is left open where the match is weak. For some rows the clone size is stated as once, few or many, or as a class when expanded; others skip it.

d_call	j_call	clone_size	v_call	cdr3_aa	cdr3_nt
-	TRBJ1-4	-	TRBV20-1	CSANRATNEKLFF	TGCAGTGCCAACCGGGCAACTAATGAAAAACTGTTTTTT
-	TRBJ2-3	-	TRBV2	CASSSSPGADTQYF	TGTGCCAGCAGTTCTAGCCCAGGCGCAGATACGCAGTATTTT
TRBD1	TRBJ1-1	-	TRBV6-2/TRBV6-3	CASHRDRNTEAFF	TGTGCCAGCCACCGGGACAGGAACACTGAAGCTTTCTTT
-	TRBJ1-1	few	TRBV11-2	CASSRVGGRTEAFF	TGTGCCAGCAGCCGAGTGGGCGGCCGCACTGAAGCTTTCTTT
-	TRBJ1-1	few	TRBV7-6	CASSPGWNTEAFF	TGTGCCAGCAGCCCTGGTTGGAACACTGAAGCTTTCTTT
TRBD1	TRBJ1-1	-	TRBV12-3/TRBV12-4	CASTMGQGARRGRNTEAFF	TGTGCCAGCACTATGGGACAGGGGGCGAGAAGGGGCCGGAACACTGAAGCTTTCTTT
-	TRBJ2-1	-	TRBV20-1	CSASGTGGSKFNEQFF	TGCAGTGCTAGTGGAACGGGGGGCTCCAAGTTTAATGAGCAGTTCTTC
TRBD2	TRBJ2-3	few	TRBV2	CASSPGLAGPDTQYF	TGTGCCAGCAGTCCGGGACTAGCGGGACCGGATACGCAGTATTTT
TRBD1	TRBJ1-5	few	TRBV5-1	CASSTGGLDQPQHF	TGCGCCAGCAGTACAGGGGGCTTGGATCAGCCCCAGCATTTT
-	TRBJ2-1	-	TRBV9	CASSVSATGFNEQFF	TGTGCCAGCAGCGTATCAGCCACGGGCTTCAATGAGCAGTTCTTC
-	TRBJ2-3	-	TRBV5-1	CASSSGNKEDTQYF	TGCGCCAGCAGCTCCGGGAATAAAGAAGATACGCAGTATTTT
-	TRBJ2-2	few	TRBV15	CATSSRVPINTGELFF	TGTGCCACCAGCTCCCGGGTTCCCATTAACACCGGGGAGCTGTTTTTT
TRBD2	TRBJ2-3	-	TRBV7-2	CASSLGHNQLAGAATDTQYF	TGTGCCAGCAGCTTAGGCCACAATCAACTAGCGGGAGCAGCCACAGATACGCAGTATTTT
TRBD1	TRBJ2-5	few	TRBV20-1	CSARPWTGLRETQYF	TGCAGTGCTAGACCCTGGACAGGGTTGCGAGAGACCCAGTACTTC
-	TRBJ2-2	-	TRBV5-6	CSSSLGPQGVSTGELFF	TGTTCCAGCAGCTTGGGCCCCCAGGGAGTGAGCACCGGGGAGCTGTTTTTT
TRBD2	TRBJ2-1	-	TRBV4-1	CASSLSPLSGGRYEQFF	TGCGCCAGCAGCCTCTCTCCCCTTAGCGGGGGGAGATATGAGCAGTTCTTC
TRBD1	TRBJ1-1	many	TRBV7-2	CASSLIQGGSNTEAFF	TGTGCCAGCAGCTTGATACAGGGGGGTTCGAACACTGAAGCTTTCTTT
TRBD1	TRBJ2-7	few	TRBV7-2	CASSLAQGGIDEQYF	TGTGCCAGCAGCTTAGCGCAAGGGGGCATCGACGAGCAGTACTTC
-	TRBJ1-1	-	TRBV5-6	CASSFRRSEAFF	TGTGCCAGCAGCTTTCGTCGGTCTGAAGCTTTCTTT
-	TRBJ1-1	-	TRBV12-3/TRBV12-4	CASSYRLNTEAFF	TGTGCCAGCAGTTACAGGTTGAACACTGAAGCTTTCTTT
-	TRBJ2-7	-	TRBV29-1	CSVWGPSYEQYF	TGCAGCGTTTGGGGTCCCTCCTACGAGCAGTACTTC
TRBD1	TRBJ1-1	-	TRBV3-1	CASYRTGGLEAFF	TGTGCCAGCTACAGGACAGGGGGACTTGAAGCTTTCTTT
TRBD1	TRBJ2-3	-	TRBV5-6	CASSVTDRDADTQYF	TGTGCCAGCAGCGTGACGGACAGGGACGCAGATACGCAGTATTTT
-	TRBJ1-5	few	TRBV28	CASSPYRRHQPQHF	TGTGCCAGCAGTCCTTACAGGAGACATCAGCCCCAGCATTTT
-	TRBJ2-1	few	TRBV30	CAWSEALSSYNEQFF	TGTGCCTGGAGTGAAGCGCTCAGCTCCTACAATGAGCAGTTCTTC
-	TRBJ2-2	many	TRBV7-8	CASSLVGANTGELFF	TGTGCCAGCAGTTTAGTAGGAGCGAACACCGGGGAGCTGTTTTTT
-	TRBJ1-2	-	TRBV29-1	CSVEAGRYGYTF	TGCAGCGTTGAAGCGGGGAGATATGGCTACACCTTC
-	TRBJ2-3	-	TRBV9	CASSERGTGFRTSTDTQYF	TGTGCCAGCAGCGAGAGGGGTACAGGGTTCCGAACTAGCACAGATACGCAGTATTTT
TRBD1	TRBJ2-3	few	TRBV20-1	CSARVRTGTTDTQYF	TGCAGTGCTAGAGTGAGGACAGGAACCACAGATACGCAGTATTTT
TRBD2	TRBJ2-1	many	TRBV11-1	CASSFLTAGGYNEQFF	TGTGCCAGCAGCTTTCTGACAGCGGGAGGGTACAATGAGCAGTTCTTC
-	TRBJ2-3	-	TRBV9	CASSSREAGTDTQYF	TGTGCCAGCAGCTCCAGGGAAGCGGGCACAGATACGCAGTATTTT
-	TRBJ1-6	-	TRBV7-3	CASSLGGYNSPLHF	TGTGCCAGCAGCTTAGGGGGCTATAATTCACCCCTCCACTTT
TRBD2	TRBJ2-1	few	TRBV7-3	CASSFKRESYNEQFF	TGTGCCAGCAGCTTCAAGCGGGAGTCTTACAATGAGCAGTTCTTC
TRBD1	TRBJ2-1	many	TRBV19	CASSKGQGANEQFF	TGTGCCAGTAGCAAGGGACAGGGGGCAAATGAGCAGTTCTTC
-	TRBJ2-7	few	TRBV20-1	CSARDRFFGEQYF	TGCAGTGCTAGAGATCGGTTCTTCGGGGAGCAGTACTTC
-	TRBJ1-2	-	TRBV28	CASSFAGRLDGYTF	TGTGCCAGCAGTTTCGCGGGGCGCCTGGATGGCTACACCTTC
TRBD1	TRBJ2-5	-	TRBV11-2	CASSWTGTGKKTQYF	TGTGCCAGCAGCTGGACCGGGACAGGGAAAAAGACCCAGTACTTC
TRBD2	TRBJ2-3	few	TRBV10-3	CAISAAGGVTDTQYF	TGTGCCATCAGTGCGGCGGGGGGAGTAACAGATACGCAGTATTTT
-	TRBJ2-2	few	TRBV5-6	CASSWGRTGELFF	TGTGCCAGCAGCTGGGGCAGGACCGGGGAGCTGTTTTTT
-	TRBJ2-1	many	TRBV7-8	CASSLGFTTRSSYNEQFF	TGTGCCAGCAGCTTAGGTTTTACGACTAGAAGCTCCTACAATGAGCAGTTCTTC
-	TRBJ2-1	few	TRBV20-1	CSARDYLLGGNSYNEQFF	TGCAGTGCTAGAGATTACCTCTTAGGCGGCAACTCCTACAATGAGCAGTTCTTC